This T cell receptor (beta chain) was captured in a study of control samples from healthy donors and cancer patients. This CDR3 is built from 11 residues. Deletions cut 6 bases from V and 7 bases from J, with 9 bases between. This clone was seen a handful of times. The assay was immunoSEQ multiplex PCR, and TCRdb's table has in-frame clones only and misses some. This table holds roughly 170,000 clones, approximately 92% found once. The source material was blood. This receptor was identified in a woman between 40 and 50 years old in good health. This chain connects TRBV12-3 or TRBV12-4 to TRBJ1-1; perhaps TRBD1 as D (6 bases). The CDR3 spells CASRMTGEAFF. The CDR3 DNA follows: TGTGCCAGCAGGATGACAGGTGAAGCTTTCTTT.